This T cell receptor beta chain originates from a study of blood T cells in healthy people across ages. Findings and caveats of the study: In the absence of known donor CMV status, changes in expanded clonotypes were possibly confounded. Naive T cell percentage and TCR beta diversity correlated strongly.

Details on this clonotype: The antigen remains unidentified.

Then a second PCR, running roughly 6 to 11 cycles, was carried out with a sample-barcoded 5' primer and a J-beta primer mix. TCRdb redid the calling of the 5' RACE reads with MiXCR, one entry per CDR3 protein. Altogether some 1.7 million distinct CDR3 sequences are present, about 30% being singletons, with the ten largest covering 7.7%. The CDR3 consists of 13 residues. The V end was cut by 3 bases, the J end by 7 bases, with 13 bases between. Looked up from germline, CDR1 is SGHRS and CDR2 is YFSETQ. The genes are TRBV5-1 and TRBJ1-1; D possibly corresponds to TRBD1 (5 bases). This TCR came from a woman in her twenties or thirties in good health. Input material: blood. CDR3 residues: CASSYGTASEAFF. The CDR3 nucleotides are TGCGCCAGCAGCTATGGGACCGCCAGTGAAGCTTTCTTT.